These T cell receptor beta chains were read from a single sample in a study of blood T cells in healthy people across ages. MiXCR, run by TCRdb on the 5' RACE reads, gives a single entry per CDR3 protein. Of 950,000 to 1,200,000 distinct CDR3 sequences listed, roughly two fifths were seen once; the top ten hold around 13%. The sequenced material came from blood. These receptors all come from a man between 18 and 29 years old in good health. The CDR3 runs from the conserved cysteine through the conserved F or W.

TRBV6-5 CASGPRGVEETQYF
TRBV6-1 CASWYPGTGKLDTQYF
TRBV29-1 CSAQETEETQYF
TRBV20-1 CSARRERDGYSPIHF
TRBV6-2/TRBV6-3 CASSSLRPTANYGYTF
TRBV7-2 CASLDRGFTDTQYF
TRBV5-5 CASSAGTANEQYF
TRBV27 CANIRPSREYTTNEKLFF
TRBV25-1 CASSESTGFSYEQYF
TRBV4-3 CASSPRTGLVTGELFF
TRBV20-1 CSARQGRANTEAFF
TRBV27 CASSSQSGVGNEQFF
TRBV7-9 CASSFLSVNEAFF
TRBV5-1 CASSLVQASYNEQFF
TRBV4-1 CASSLQGYHTF
TRBV2 CASKNQGVNEKLFF
TRBV9 CASSAIAGTYIEQFF
TRBV6-5 CASSYDGDEQLF
TRBV27 CASSPAGGPNEKLFF
TRBV28 CASSPRTGIGLYYGYTF
TRBV12-3/TRBV12-4 CASSLGDTGYNEQFF
TRBV12-3/TRBV12-4 CAGSLREHYGYTF
TRBV6-6 CASSYPAGDVVNEQFF
TRBV20-1 CSARVSANYGYTF
TRBV12-3/TRBV12-4 CASSATRQGFYNEQYF
TRBV6-2/TRBV6-3 CASTTGTSVGEQFF
TRBV6-6 CASSYSKSNGPYTF
TRBV14 CASSPFGQGGYTF
TRBV30 CAWSVRAGGYEQFF
TRBV20-1 CSANGETSGGTSYNEQFF
TRBV2 CASSGSGGRKNIQYF
TRBV12-3/TRBV12-4 CASTQPGQKNSPLHF
TRBV3-1 CASSQDSGGYNQPQHF
TRBV29-1 CSVGYGVKDTQYF
TRBV5-1 CASSLVLDYGYTF
TRBV4-3 CASSQGGDLNIQYF
TRBV2 CASSERAGPYSNQPQHF
TRBV9 CVSSVEDGSTDTQYF
TRBV21-1 CASSIPDRGNQPQHF
TRBV4-3 CASSQDPGDQNEKLFF
TRBV20-1 CSARATGARNQPQHF
TRBV4-2 CASSESNGGPRSYEQYF
TRBV4-1 CASSQGLREKLFF
TRBV27 CASREGAGGEAFF
TRBV10-3 CAISETGGKATNEKLFF
TRBV7-2 CASSLGLGGRNEQYF
TRBV7-3 CASRDTTSTDTQYF
TRBV30 CAWSASSPRTYNEQFF
TRBV7-8 CASSLHSTYGYTF
TRBV4-3 CASSQGAETEAFF
TRBV7-9 CASGDRGRNTGELFF
TRBV5-1 CASSLRTRSTNEKLFF
TRBV7-9 CASSKTTGALQETQYF
TRBV20-1 CSASGVGDTQYF
TRBV15 CATSRVNGTKSTDTQYF
TRBV12-3/TRBV12-4 CASSLVTGGHPNEQFF
TRBV2 CASSPEKLFF
TRBV4-2 CASSQEGQLTTNEKLFF
TRBV10-3 CAISSTGWNTEAFF
TRBV4-3 CASSQDLGNEQFF